This T cell receptor beta chain was found in a study of graft-versus-host responses after intestinal transplantation. Overall study: Among the recipients, all got anti-thymocyte globulin induction and then tacrolimus and steroids for roughly three years.

Germline CDR1 LNHDA, CDR2 SQIVND (reference sequence). CDR3 length equals 16 residues. V lost 7 bases to trimming and J lost 0 bases; unmatched junction nucleotides: 8. Libraries were prepared by immunoSEQ multiplex PCR; TCRdb keeps only in-frame clonotypes and omits some of them. The data hold tens of thousands of clones, with 70% to 90% observed a single time. V gene TRBV19 combines with J gene TRBJ2-2, with 7 bases fitting TRBD2. The sequence came from a human patient who received an intestinal transplant, so some T cells may come from the graft donor. Sequenced material: PBMCs, taken 26 days after transplant. The CDR3 loop is CASTLGRESNTGELFF. The CDR3 coding sequence is TGTGCCAGTACTCTTGGGCGGGAGTCGAACACCGGGGAGCTGTTTTTT.